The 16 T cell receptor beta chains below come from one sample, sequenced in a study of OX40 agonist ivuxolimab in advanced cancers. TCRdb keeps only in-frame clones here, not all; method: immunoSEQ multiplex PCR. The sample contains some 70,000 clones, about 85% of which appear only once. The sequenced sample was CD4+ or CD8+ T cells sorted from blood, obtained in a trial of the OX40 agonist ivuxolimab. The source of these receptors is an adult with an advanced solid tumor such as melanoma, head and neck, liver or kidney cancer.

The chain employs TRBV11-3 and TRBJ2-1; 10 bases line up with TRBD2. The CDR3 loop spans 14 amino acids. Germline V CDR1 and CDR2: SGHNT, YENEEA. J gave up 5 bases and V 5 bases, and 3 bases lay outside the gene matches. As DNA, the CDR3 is TGTGCCAGCAGCCGGACTAGCGGCGACAATGAGCAGTTCTTC. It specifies CASSRTSGDNEQFF. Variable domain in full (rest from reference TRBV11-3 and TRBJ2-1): EAGVVQSPRYKIIEKKQPVAFWCNPISGHNTLYWYLQNLGQGPELLIRYENEEAVDDSQLPKDRFSAERLKGVDSTLKIQPAELGDSAVYLCASSRTSGDNEQFFGPGTRLTVL.

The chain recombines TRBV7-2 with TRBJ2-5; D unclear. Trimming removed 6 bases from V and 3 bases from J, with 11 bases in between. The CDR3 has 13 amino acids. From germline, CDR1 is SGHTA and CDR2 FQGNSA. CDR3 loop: CASSLTKEETQYF. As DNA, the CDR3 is TGTGCCAGCAGTCTAACTAAGGAAGAGACCCAGTACTTC.

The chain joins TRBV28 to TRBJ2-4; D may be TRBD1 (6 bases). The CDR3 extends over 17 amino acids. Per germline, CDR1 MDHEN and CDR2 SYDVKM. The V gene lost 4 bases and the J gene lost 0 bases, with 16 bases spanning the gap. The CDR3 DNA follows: TGTGCCAGCAGTTCCCTAGGACAGTTTCTAGCCAAAAACATTCAGTACTTC. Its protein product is CASSSLGQFLAKNIQYF. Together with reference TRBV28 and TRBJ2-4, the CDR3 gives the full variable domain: DVKVTQSSRYLVKRTGEKVFLECVQDMDHENMFWYRQDPGLGLRLIYFSYDVKMKEKGDIPEGYSVSREKKERFSLILESASTNQTSMYLCASSSLGQFLAKNIQYFGAGTRLSVL.

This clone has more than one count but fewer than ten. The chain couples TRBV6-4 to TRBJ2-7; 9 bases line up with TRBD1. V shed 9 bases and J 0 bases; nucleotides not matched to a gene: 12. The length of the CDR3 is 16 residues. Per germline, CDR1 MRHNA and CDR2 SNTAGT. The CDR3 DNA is TGTGCCAGTATTCGCTATAGGGACAGGGACTCCTACGAGCAGTACGTC. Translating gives CASIRYRDRDSYEQYV.

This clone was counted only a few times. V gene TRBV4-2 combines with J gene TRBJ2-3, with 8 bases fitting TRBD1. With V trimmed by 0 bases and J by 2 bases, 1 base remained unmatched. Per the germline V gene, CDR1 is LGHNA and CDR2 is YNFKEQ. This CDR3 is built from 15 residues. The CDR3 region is CASSQDRGLTDTQYF. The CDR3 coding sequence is TGTGCCAGCAGCCAAGACAGGGGGCTCACAGATACGCAGTATTTT.

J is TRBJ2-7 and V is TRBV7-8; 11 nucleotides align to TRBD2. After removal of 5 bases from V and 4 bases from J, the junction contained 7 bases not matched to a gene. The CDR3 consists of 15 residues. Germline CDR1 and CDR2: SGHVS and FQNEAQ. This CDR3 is CASSPRTSGYYEQYF. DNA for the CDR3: TGTGCCAGCAGCCCACGGACTAGCGGGTATTACGAGCAGTACTTC.

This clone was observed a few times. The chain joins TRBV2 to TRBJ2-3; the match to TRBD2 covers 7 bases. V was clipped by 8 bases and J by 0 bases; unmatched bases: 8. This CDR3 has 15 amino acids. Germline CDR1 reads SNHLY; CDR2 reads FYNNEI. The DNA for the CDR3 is TGTGCCAGCTTGGAAAGCGGGGCTAGCACAGATACGCAGTATTTT. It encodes CASLESGASTDTQYF.

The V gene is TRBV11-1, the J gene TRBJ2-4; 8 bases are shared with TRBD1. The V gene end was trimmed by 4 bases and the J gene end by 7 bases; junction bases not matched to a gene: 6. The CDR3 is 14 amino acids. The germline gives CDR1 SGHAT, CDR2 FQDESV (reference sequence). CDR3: CASSSAGGSNIQYF. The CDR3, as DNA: TGTGCCAGCAGCTCAGCAGGGGGCAGCAACATTCAGTACTTC. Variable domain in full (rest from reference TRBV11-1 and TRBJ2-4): EAEVAQSPRYKITEKSQAVAFWCDPISGHATLYWYRQILGQGPELLVQFQDESVVDDSQLPKDRFSAERLKGVDSTLKIQPAELGDSAMYLCASSSAGGSNIQYFGAGTRLSVL.

CDR3 loop: CASSSTGVKGNQPQHF. In DNA, the CDR3 is TGTGCCAGCAGCTCTACAGGGGTGAAGGGAAATCAGCCCCAGCATTTT. The rearrangement joins TRBV7-9 to TRBJ1-5; 7 nucleotides match TRBD1. The CDR3 is 16 amino acids. The V and J ends lost 4 bases and 4 bases, in that order; junction bases with no gene match: 10. Germline V gene data show CDR1 as SEHNR and CDR2 as FQNEAQ (reference sequence).

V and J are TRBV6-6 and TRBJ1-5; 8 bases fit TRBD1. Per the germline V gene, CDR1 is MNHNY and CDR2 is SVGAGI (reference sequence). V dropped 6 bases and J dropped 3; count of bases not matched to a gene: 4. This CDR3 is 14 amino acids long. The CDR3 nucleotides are TGTGCCAGCAGGCGACAGGGGTCCAATCAGCCCCAGCATTTT. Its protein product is CASRRQGSNQPQHF.

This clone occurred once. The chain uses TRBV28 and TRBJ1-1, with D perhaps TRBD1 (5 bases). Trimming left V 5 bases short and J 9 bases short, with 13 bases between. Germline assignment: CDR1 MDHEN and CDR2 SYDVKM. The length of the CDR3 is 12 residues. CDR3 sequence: CASSPLDTQAFF. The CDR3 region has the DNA TGTGCCAGCAGTCCACTGGACACGCAAGCTTTCTTT.

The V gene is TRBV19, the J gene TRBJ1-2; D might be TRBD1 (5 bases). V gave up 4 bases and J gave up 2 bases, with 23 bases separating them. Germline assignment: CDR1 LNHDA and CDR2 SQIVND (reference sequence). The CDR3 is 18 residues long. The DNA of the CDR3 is TGTGCCAGTAGTAGTGAATCTGCTCCGGGGCAGTCGAACTATGGCTACACCTTC. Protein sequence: CASSSESAPGQSNYGYTF.

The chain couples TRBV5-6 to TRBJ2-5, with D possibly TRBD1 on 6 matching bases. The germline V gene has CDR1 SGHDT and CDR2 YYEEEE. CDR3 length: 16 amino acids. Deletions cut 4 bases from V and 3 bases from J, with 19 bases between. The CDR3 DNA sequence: TGTGCCAGCAGCACTAGGGGGACCGGTTTTGAAGAGACCCAGTACTTC. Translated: CASSTRGTGFEETQYF.

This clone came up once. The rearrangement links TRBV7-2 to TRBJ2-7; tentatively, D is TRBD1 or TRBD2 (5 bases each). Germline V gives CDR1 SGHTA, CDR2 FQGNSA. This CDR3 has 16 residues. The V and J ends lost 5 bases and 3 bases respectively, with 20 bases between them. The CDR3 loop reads CASSLRDPSSSYEQYF. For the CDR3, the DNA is TGTGCCAGCAGCCTCCGGGACCCTTCTAGCAGCTACGAGCAGTACTTC.

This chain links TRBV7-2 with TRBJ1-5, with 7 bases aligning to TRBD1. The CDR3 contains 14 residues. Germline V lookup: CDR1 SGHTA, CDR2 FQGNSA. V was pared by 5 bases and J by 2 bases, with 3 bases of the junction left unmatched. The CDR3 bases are TGTGCCAGCAGCCGTGGACAGGGCAATCAGCCCCAGCATTTT. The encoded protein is CASSRGQGNQPQHF.

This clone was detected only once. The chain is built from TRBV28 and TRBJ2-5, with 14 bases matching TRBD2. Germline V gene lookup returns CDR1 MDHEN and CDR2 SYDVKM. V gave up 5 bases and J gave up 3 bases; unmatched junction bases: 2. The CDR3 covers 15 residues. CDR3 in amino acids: CASSRLAGGEETQYF. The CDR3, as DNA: TGTGCCAGCAGTCGACTAGCGGGAGGGGAAGAGACCCAGTACTTC. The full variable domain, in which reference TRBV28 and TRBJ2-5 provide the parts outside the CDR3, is DVKVTQSSRYLVKRTGEKVFLECVQDMDHENMFWYRQDPGLGLRLIYFSYDVKMKEKGDIPEGYSVSREKKERFSLILESASTNQTSMYLCASSRLAGGEETQYFGPGTRLLVL.